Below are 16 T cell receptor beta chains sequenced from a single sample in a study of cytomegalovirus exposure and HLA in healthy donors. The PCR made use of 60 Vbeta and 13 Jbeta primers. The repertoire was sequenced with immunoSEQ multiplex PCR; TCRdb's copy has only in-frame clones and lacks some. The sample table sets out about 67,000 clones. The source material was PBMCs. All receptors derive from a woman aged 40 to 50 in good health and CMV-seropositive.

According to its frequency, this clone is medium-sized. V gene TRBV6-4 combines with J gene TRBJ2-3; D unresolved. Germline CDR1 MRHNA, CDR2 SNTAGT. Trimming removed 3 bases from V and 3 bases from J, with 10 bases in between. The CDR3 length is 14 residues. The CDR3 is CASSENPETDTQYF. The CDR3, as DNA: TGTGCCAGCAGTGAAAATCCGGAGACAGATACGCAGTATTTT.

The chain's CDR3 is CAWSGSWGEQTQYF. The DNA of the CDR3 is TGTGCCTGGAGTGGGAGTTGGGGGGAACAGACCCAGTACTTC. The chain couples TRBV30 to TRBJ2-5, with TRBD2 as a possible D gene (6 bases). Germline V lookup: CDR1 GTSNPN, CDR2 SVGIG (reference sequence). Trimming left V 1 base short and J 6 bases short, with 15 bases between. The CDR3 sequence is 14 residues long.

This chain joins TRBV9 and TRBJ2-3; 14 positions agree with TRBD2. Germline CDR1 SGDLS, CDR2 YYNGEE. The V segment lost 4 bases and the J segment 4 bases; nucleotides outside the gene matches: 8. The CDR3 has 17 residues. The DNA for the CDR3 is TGTGCCAGCAGCAAACTGGGACTAGCGGGGGAACCAGATACGCAGTATTTT. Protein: CASSKLGLAGEPDTQYF.

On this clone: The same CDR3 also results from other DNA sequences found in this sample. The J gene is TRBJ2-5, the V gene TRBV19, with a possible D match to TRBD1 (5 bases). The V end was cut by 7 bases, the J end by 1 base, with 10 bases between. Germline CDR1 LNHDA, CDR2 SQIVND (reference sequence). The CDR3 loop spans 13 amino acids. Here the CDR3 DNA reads TGTGCCAGTAAAATAACAGGCCAAGAGACCCAGTACTTC. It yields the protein CASKITGQETQYF. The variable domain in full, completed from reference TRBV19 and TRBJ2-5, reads DGGITQSPKYLFRKEGQNVTLSCEQNLNHDAMYWYRQDPGQGLRLIYYSQIVNDFQKGDIAEGYSVSREKKESFPLTVTSAQKNPTAFYLCASKITGQETQYFGPGTRLLVL.

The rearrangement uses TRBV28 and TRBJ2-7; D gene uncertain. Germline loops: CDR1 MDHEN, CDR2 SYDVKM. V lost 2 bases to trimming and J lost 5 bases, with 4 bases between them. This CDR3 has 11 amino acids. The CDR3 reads CASSLGHEQYF. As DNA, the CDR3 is TGTGCCAGCAGTTTAGGCCACGAGCAGTACTTC.

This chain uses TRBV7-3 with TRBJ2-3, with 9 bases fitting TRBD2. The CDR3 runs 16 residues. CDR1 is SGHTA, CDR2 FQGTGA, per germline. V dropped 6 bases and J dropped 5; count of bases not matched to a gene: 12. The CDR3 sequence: CASSPGGGRAGDTQYF. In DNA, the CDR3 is TGTGCCAGCAGTCCCGGGGGCGGGAGGGCCGGAGATACGCAGTATTTT.

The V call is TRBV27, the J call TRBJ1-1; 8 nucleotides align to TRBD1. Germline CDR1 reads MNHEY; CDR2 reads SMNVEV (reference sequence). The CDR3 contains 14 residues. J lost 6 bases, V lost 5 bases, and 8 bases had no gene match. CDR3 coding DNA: TGTGCCAGCAGTCCCCTCGGACAGGGCTCTGAAGCTTTCTTT. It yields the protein CASSPLGQGSEAFF.

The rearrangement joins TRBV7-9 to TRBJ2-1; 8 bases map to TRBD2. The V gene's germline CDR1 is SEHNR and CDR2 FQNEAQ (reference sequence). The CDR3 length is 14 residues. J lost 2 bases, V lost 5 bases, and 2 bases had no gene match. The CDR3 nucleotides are TGTGCCAGCAGCGTGACTAGCGCCTACAATGAGCAGTTCTTC. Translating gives CASSVTSAYNEQFF.

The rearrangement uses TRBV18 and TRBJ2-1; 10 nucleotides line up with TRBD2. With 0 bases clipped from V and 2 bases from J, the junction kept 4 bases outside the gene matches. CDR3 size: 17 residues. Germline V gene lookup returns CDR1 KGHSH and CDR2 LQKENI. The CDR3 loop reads CASSPPGSGGPYNEQFF. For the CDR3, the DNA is TGTGCCAGCTCACCACCAGGTAGCGGGGGGCCCTACAATGAGCAGTTCTTC.

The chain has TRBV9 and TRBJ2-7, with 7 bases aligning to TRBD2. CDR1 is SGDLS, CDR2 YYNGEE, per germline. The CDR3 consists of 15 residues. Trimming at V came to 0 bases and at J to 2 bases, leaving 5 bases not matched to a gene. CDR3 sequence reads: CASSVARDYTYEQYF. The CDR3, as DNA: TGTGCCAGCAGCGTAGCTAGGGACTATACCTACGAGCAGTACTTC.

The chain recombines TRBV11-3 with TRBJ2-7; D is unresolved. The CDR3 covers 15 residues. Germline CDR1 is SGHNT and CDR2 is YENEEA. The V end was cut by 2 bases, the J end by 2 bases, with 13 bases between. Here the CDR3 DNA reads TGTGCCAGCAGCTTAACTGAGAAGTTCACCTACGAGCAGTACTTC. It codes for CASSLTEKFTYEQYF.

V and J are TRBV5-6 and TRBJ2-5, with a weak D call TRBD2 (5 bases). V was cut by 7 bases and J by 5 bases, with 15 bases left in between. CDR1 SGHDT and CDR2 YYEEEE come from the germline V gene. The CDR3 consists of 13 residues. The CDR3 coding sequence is TGTGCCAGCGATGGCGAGAGCGGTGAGACCCAGTACTTC. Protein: CASDGESGETQYF.

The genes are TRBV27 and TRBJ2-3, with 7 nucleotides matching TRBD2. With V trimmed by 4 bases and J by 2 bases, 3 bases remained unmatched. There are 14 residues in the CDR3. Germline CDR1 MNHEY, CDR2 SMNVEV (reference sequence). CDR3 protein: CASSWAGATDTQYF. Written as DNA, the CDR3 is TGTGCCAGCAGTTGGGCGGGAGCCACAGATACGCAGTATTTT.

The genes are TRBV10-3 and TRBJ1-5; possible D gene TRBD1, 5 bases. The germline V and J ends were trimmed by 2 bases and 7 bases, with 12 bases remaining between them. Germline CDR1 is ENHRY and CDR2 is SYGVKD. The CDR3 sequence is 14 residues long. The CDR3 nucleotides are TGTGCCATCAGTGAGGAAGGAGGGACGCAGCCCCAGCATTTT. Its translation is CAISEEGGTQPQHF.

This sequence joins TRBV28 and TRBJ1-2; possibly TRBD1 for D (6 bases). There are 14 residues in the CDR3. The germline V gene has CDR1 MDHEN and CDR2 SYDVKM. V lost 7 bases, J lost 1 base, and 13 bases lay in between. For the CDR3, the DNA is TGTGCCAGCAAAGATGAGGACAGTAACTATGGCTACACCTTC. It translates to CASKDEDSNYGYTF.

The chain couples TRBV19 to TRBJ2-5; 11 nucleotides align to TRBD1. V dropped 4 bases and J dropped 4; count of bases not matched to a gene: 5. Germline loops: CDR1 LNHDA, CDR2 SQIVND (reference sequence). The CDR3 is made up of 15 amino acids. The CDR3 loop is CASSTGTGGRETQYF. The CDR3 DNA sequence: TGTGCCAGTAGTACCGGGACAGGGGGGAGAGAGACCCAGTACTTC.